The 14 T cell receptor beta chains reported below all come from one sample, sequenced in a study of T cells after yellow fever vaccination. TCRdb processed the 5' RACE reads anew with MiXCR; each CDR3 protein has one entry. Here the sample spans about 220,000 distinct CDR3 sequences, about 3% being singletons. The source was CD4+ T cells sorted from PBMCs, collected 10 days after the yellow fever booster vaccination. Receptor source: a young man who received the YFV17D yellow fever vaccine.

This clonotype was picked up many times. The gene calls are TRBV20-1 and TRBJ2-7; D is unresolved. The CDR3 runs to 14 residues. The germline V gene encodes CDR1 DFQATT and CDR2 SNEGSKA (reference sequence). Trimming stripped 2 bases from V and 2 bases from J, with 13 bases between. CDR3 sequence (DNA): TGCAGTGCTAGACCCCCGGGCAACACCTACGAGCAGTACGTC. This sequence encodes CSARPPGNTYEQYV.

This clonotype occurred a few times. This sequence joins TRBV7-3 and TRBJ2-3; D remains unclear. The length of the CDR3 is 14 residues. CDR1 SGHTA and CDR2 FQGTGA come from the germline V gene. V was cut by 5 bases and J by 2 bases, with 11 bases left in between. CDR3 amino acids: CASSPRDFTDTQYF. In DNA, the CDR3 is TGTGCCAGCAGCCCCCGCGACTTCACAGATACGCAGTATTTT.

There are a few counts of this clonotype. The chain employs TRBV12-3 or TRBV12-4 and TRBJ2-1, with TRBD2 as a possible D gene (5 bases). This CDR3 region has 12 residues. Trimming removed 6 bases at V and 9 bases at J, with 12 bases between. CDR3 loop: CASRLVPSEQFF. CDR3 coding DNA: TGTGCCAGCAGACTAGTACCATCTGAGCAGTTCTTC.

The V and J genes are TRBV5-4 and TRBJ2-5, with 11 bases fitting TRBD1. Germline CDR1 is SGHNT and CDR2 is YYREEE (reference sequence). CDR3 length equals 15 residues. The V segment lost 4 bases and the J segment 5 bases; nucleotides outside the gene matches: 7. CDR3 DNA: TGTGCCAGCAGCGCCCGGACAGGGGGCTATGAGACCCAGTACTTC. Protein: CASSARTGGYETQYF.

This clonotype turned up a few times. The chain couples TRBV7-9 to TRBJ2-1; TRBD1 matches at 8 bases. This CDR3 comprises 15 residues. V was clipped by 5 bases and J by 8 bases; unmatched bases: 11. CDR1 SEHNR and CDR2 FQNEAQ come from the germline V gene (reference sequence). CDR3 sequence reads: CASSLQGALNYEQFF. For the CDR3, the DNA is TGTGCCAGCAGCCTCCAGGGGGCGCTCAACTATGAGCAGTTCTTC. Complete variable domain (other parts from reference TRBV7-9 and TRBJ2-1): DTGVSQNPRHKITKRGQNVTFRCDPISEHNRLYWYRQTLGQGPEFLTYFQNEAQLEKSRLLSDRFSAERPKGSFSTLEIQRTEQGDSAMYLCASSLQGALNYEQFFGPGTRLTVL.

This clonotype has a count of ten or more. The CDR3 DNA sequence: TGTGCCAGCAGCTTAGAGGTTATCGGAAACACCATATATTTT. Amino acids: CASSLEVIGNTIYF. This rearrangement joins TRBV7-9 to TRBJ1-3; D not certain. The germline V gene encodes CDR1 SEHNR and CDR2 FQNEAQ (reference sequence). With 1 base removed from V and 4 bases from J, the gap between germline ends came to 8 bases. This CDR3 is 14 amino acids long.

This clonotype was recorded many times. This sequence joins TRBV20-1 and TRBJ1-1, with TRBD1 matching 7 bases. This CDR3 region has 14 residues. Trimming at V came to 4 bases and at J to 6 bases, leaving 11 bases not matched to a gene. Germline values: CDR1 DFQATT, CDR2 SNEGSKA (reference sequence). The CDR3 spells CSATLTRGKAEAFF. CDR3 nucleotide sequence: TGCAGTGCTACCCTCACCAGGGGGAAAGCTGAAGCTTTCTTT.

This chain connects TRBV6-5 to TRBJ1-5; D remains ambiguous. This CDR3 spans 15 amino acids. V shed 0 bases and J shed 7 bases, with 13 bases lying between them. Per the germline V gene, CDR1 is MNHEY and CDR2 is SVGAGI. The CDR3 region has the DNA TGTGCCAGCAGTTACTCGAATAGGGCTGGCCAGCCCCAGCATTTT. Protein product: CASSYSNRAGQPQHF.

V and J are TRBV18 and TRBJ1-2, with D possibly being TRBD1 (6 bases). Germline V gene data show CDR1 as KGHSH and CDR2 as LQKENI. The CDR3 is made up of 16 amino acids. Trimming removed 3 bases at V and 4 bases at J, with 18 bases between. CDR3 in DNA: TGTGCCAGCTCACCCCTCGACAGGCGGCCTTTCTATGGCTACACCTTC. It encodes CASSPLDRRPFYGYTF.

Many counts were recorded for this clonotype. The chain joins TRBV2 to TRBJ1-6; D is undetermined. The CDR3 length is 14 residues. Germline assignment: CDR1 SNHLY and CDR2 FYNNEI. Trimming took 6 bases from V and 5 from J, leaving 11 bases between them. The CDR3 sequence: CASRRTPDNSPLHF. CDR3 DNA: TGTGCCAGCAGGAGAACCCCGGATAATTCACCCCTCCACTTT.

The chain joins TRBV5-6 to TRBJ1-1, with no clear D. The germline V gene encodes CDR1 SGHDT and CDR2 YYEEEE. V was trimmed by 0 bases and J by 1 base, leaving 7 bases between them. The CDR3 spans 14 residues. CDR3 in DNA: TGTGCCAGCAGCTTGGGAAAAGGGAACACTGAAGCTTTCTTT. Encoded protein: CASSLGKGNTEAFF.

This clonotype was seen many times. This sequence joins TRBV20-1 and TRBJ1-3; the D is unclear. Germline CDR1 and CDR2: DFQATT and SNEGSKA (reference sequence). The CDR3 consists of 12 residues. V lost 5 bases and J lost 3, with 8 bases in between. In DNA form, the CDR3 reads TGCAGTGCTCCCTCCCTTGGAAACACCATATATTTT. This sequence encodes CSAPSLGNTIYF.

This clonotype was picked up a small number of times. This sequence joins TRBV12-3 or TRBV12-4 and TRBJ1-6, with 10 positions matching TRBD1. The CDR3 is 19 amino acids. V shed 7 bases and J 3 bases; nucleotides not matched to a gene: 15. The CDR3 reads CASTDGGQGRIYYNSPLHF. The CDR3 DNA is TGTGCCAGCACCGATGGGGGACAGGGGAGGATCTACTATAATTCACCCCTCCACTTT.

This clonotype has at least ten counts. V is TRBV6-1 and J is TRBJ2-5, with D perhaps being TRBD1 or TRBD2 (6 bases each). Germline CDR1 reads MNHNS; CDR2 reads SASEGT. This CDR3 region has 14 residues. Deletions cut 7 bases from V and 2 bases from J, with 14 bases between. The CDR3 loop reads CASILGGLQETQYF. CDR3 in DNA: TGTGCCAGCATCCTTGGGGGGCTTCAAGAGACCCAGTACTTC.